These 2 T cell receptor beta chains came from one sample sequenced in a study of cytomegalovirus exposure and HLA in healthy donors (dated by TCRdb to the late 2010s). Receptor libraries were prepared by the immunoSEQ multiplex PCR assay. For the multiplex PCR, a mixture combining 60 forward primers for TCR Vbeta segments and 13 reverse primers for TCR Jbeta segments was used. As stored in TCRdb, this immuneACCESS dataset retains in-frame rearrangements with V and J assigned. A fraction of the clones does not appear; measured against another copy, unresolved V genes explain less than half of the discrepancy, and the remainder lacks a known reason. This sample gives about 140,000 clones in total; approximately 91% of them show up just once. Roughly 0.5% of the sample is taken by the ten largest. The sequenced sample consisted of PBMCs. The receptors here all came from a middle-aged woman in good health and CMV-seronegative.

The genes are TRBV9 and TRBJ2-7; maybe TRBD2 (6 bases). CDR1 is SGDLS, CDR2 YYNGEE, per germline. Deletions cut 4 bases from V and 5 bases from J, with 16 bases between. The CDR3 is 14 amino acids. This chain's CDR3 is CASSPRGLGNEQYF. The CDR3 DNA is TGTGCCAGCAGCCCCCGGGGACTTGGAAACGAGCAGTACTTC.

This rearrangement joins TRBV10-2 to TRBJ2-7, with 9 bases lining up with TRBD1. Germline assignment: CDR1 WSHSY and CDR2 SAAADI. V dropped 7 bases and J dropped 2; count of bases not matched to a gene: 6. CDR3 size: 14 residues. DNA of the CDR3: TGCGCCAGCAAAAAACAGGGGGCGGCCTACGAGCAGTACTTC. Amino acid sequence: CASKKQGAAYEQYF.